One sample yielded the 25 T cell receptor beta chains listed below, sequenced in a study of CD8 T cells in ankylosing spondylitis (dated by TCRdb to 2016 to 2017). Beyond this particular receptor, the publication reports: Blood from ankylosing spondylitis patients appeared to be characterized by a TCR beta motif made up of under ten highly homologous amino acid variants.

The protocol used for the library was 5' RACE. Data came from an Illumina HiSeq 2500. The public reads were run again by TCRdb, first through fastp at Q25 and then through MiXCR, and only productive beta chains were kept. Entries that share a CDR3 protein sequence are merged under the most common genes and DNA. The sample table records about 220,000 distinct CDR3 sequences; about 7% of these occur just once. The ten top clones hold 13% to 15% of the sample. Which antigens these TCRs recognize remains unknown. What was sequenced was blood, either unsorted or a sorted T cell fraction (not recorded which). The origin of the receptors is a male donor with ankylosing spondylitis.

This clonotype was observed many times. V is TRBV7-9 and J is TRBJ2-7, with no clear D. The V end lost 1 base, the J end lost 6 bases, and 7 bases lay between the germline ends. The CDR3 consists of 12 residues. Looked up from germline, CDR1 is SEHNR and CDR2 is FQNEAQ (reference sequence). CDR3 protein: CASSLGPGEQYF. CDR3 nucleotides: TGTGCCAGCAGCTTAGGCCCGGGCGAGCAGTACTTC.

This clonotype was seen only a few times. V and J are TRBV19 and TRBJ1-1; D is possibly TRBD1 (6 bases). Germline CDR1 LNHDA, CDR2 SQIVND (reference sequence). The CDR3 sequence is 13 residues long. Trimming left V 6 bases short and J 1 base short, with 9 bases between. The CDR3 region is CASRETGNTEAFF. The CDR3 nucleotides read TGTGCCAGTAGAGAGACAGGGAACACTGAAGCTTTCTTT.

In its sample, this clonotype was seen many times. The chain carries TRBV4-2 and TRBJ2-7; D gene unclear. Germline assignment: CDR1 LGHNA and CDR2 YNFKEQ. The CDR3 length is 15 residues. Between the trimmed V and J ends, which lost 3 bases and 2 bases, there was a span of 14 bases. The CDR3 loop is CASSQAWQAPYEQYF. CDR3 DNA: TGTGCCAGCAGCCAGGCCTGGCAAGCCCCCTACGAGCAGTACTTC.

This clonotype came up many times. The gene calls are TRBV11-2 and TRBJ2-3; D perhaps matches TRBD2 (5 bases). In germline, CDR1 is SGHAT, CDR2 FQNNGV. The CDR3 loop spans 16 amino acids. Trimming shortened V by 2 bases and J by 0 bases, and 12 bases separated the two germline ends. CDR3 coding DNA: TGTGCCAGCAGCTTATTGTATGGCGGGAGCACAGATACGCAGTATTTT. This translates into CASSLLYGGSTDTQYF.

This clonotype was picked up many times. V gene TRBV7-9 combines with J gene TRBJ2-5; 8 positions match TRBD2. The V and J ends lost 1 base and 0 bases, in that order; junction bases with no gene match: 1. CDR3 size: 15 residues. From germline, CDR1 is SEHNR and CDR2 FQNEAQ (reference sequence). CDR3 sequence reads: CASSLGTSYQETQYF. The CDR3 DNA sequence: TGTGCCAGCAGCTTAGGGACTAGCTACCAAGAGACCCAGTACTTC.

This clonotype was detected many times. V is TRBV28 and J is TRBJ2-1, with TRBD1 as a possible D gene (5 bases). The V and J ends lost 2 bases and 0 bases respectively, with 8 bases between them. The germline V gene has CDR1 MDHEN and CDR2 SYDVKM. This CDR3 region has 15 residues. The CDR3, as DNA: TGTGCCAGCAGTTTAATCGACAGCTCCTACAATGAGCAGTTCTTC. Amino acids: CASSLIDSSYNEQFF. The full variable domain, rest sourced from reference TRBV28 and TRBJ2-1, is DVKVTQSSRYLVKRTGEKVFLECVQDMDHENMFWYRQDPGLGLRLIYFSYDVKMKEKGDIPEGYSVSREKKERFSLILESASTNQTSMYLCASSLIDSSYNEQFFGPGTRLTVL.

This clonotype was seen many times. The DNA of the CDR3 is TGCAGTGCTAGACCTCCTGGGGGGCGAAATGAAAAACTGTTTTTT. Its protein is CSARPPGGRNEKLFF. The V gene is TRBV20-1, the J gene TRBJ1-4; maybe TRBD1 (6 bases). This CDR3 spans 15 amino acids. Trimming removed 2 bases from V and 5 bases from J, with 15 bases in between. Germline V gives CDR1 DFQATT, CDR2 SNEGSKA (reference sequence).

This clonotype was picked up many times. The rearrangement joins TRBV4-3 to TRBJ2-1; 11 positions agree with TRBD2. This CDR3 has 15 amino acids. Looked up from germline, CDR1 is LGHNA and CDR2 is YSLEER. V gave up 4 bases and J gave up 6 bases; unmatched junction bases: 5. CDR3 sequence reads: CASSPLAGARNEQFF. CDR3 sequence (DNA): TGCGCCAGCAGCCCACTAGCGGGAGCCCGCAATGAGCAGTTCTTC.

For the CDR3, the DNA is TGTGCCAGTAGTATTGATTCCTGGAGCTCTGGGGCCAACGTCCTGACTTTC. Protein sequence: CASSIDSWSSGANVLTF. The chain joins TRBV19 to TRBJ2-6, with no clear D. Trimming cost V 3 bases and J 0 bases, with 12 bases left between them. CDR3 length: 17 amino acids. Germline V gene data show CDR1 as LNHDA and CDR2 as SQIVND (reference sequence).

At least ten counts were recorded for this clonotype. The V and J genes are TRBV20-1 and TRBJ2-2; D unclear. Trimming stripped 1 base from V and 0 bases from J, with 9 bases between. The germline gives CDR1 DFQATT, CDR2 SNEGSKA (reference sequence). The CDR3 covers 15 residues. As DNA, the CDR3 is TGCAGTGCTAGAGTTCTGGGGTCGAACACCGGGGAGCTGTTTTTT. It translates to CSARVLGSNTGELFF.

This clonotype was counted at least ten times. J is TRBJ2-7 and V is TRBV5-6; D gene uncertain. The CDR3 extends over 14 amino acids. Germline CDR1 SGHDT, CDR2 YYEEEE. V was trimmed by 1 base and J by 2 bases, leaving 10 bases between them. CDR3 nucleotide sequence: TGTGCCAGCAGCTTGTCAGATGACGCCTACGAGCAGTACTTC. Encoded protein: CASSLSDDAYEQYF.

The chain's CDR3 is CASSQSRGSYNEQFF. DNA for the CDR3: TGCGCCAGCAGCCAATCCAGGGGCTCCTACAATGAGCAGTTCTTC. The chain links TRBV4-3 to TRBJ2-1; D might be TRBD1 (6 bases). The germline V gene encodes CDR1 LGHNA and CDR2 YSLEER. The CDR3 loop spans 15 amino acids. Trimming shortened V by 2 bases and J by 0 bases, and 8 bases separated the two germline ends.

Many counts were recorded for this clonotype. The CDR3 sequence: CASSQDRLSGGYNEQFF. The CDR3 coding sequence is TGTGCCAGCAGCCAAGATCGCCTTAGCGGAGGCTACAATGAGCAGTTCTTC. V is TRBV4-2 and J is TRBJ2-1, with TRBD2 as a possible D gene (6 bases). Trimming shortened V by 0 bases and J by 3 bases, and 15 bases separated the two germline ends. The germline V gene has CDR1 LGHNA and CDR2 YNFKEQ. There are 17 residues in the CDR3.

V and J are TRBV7-6 and TRBJ1-1; D not certain. Trimming took off 1 base at V and 4 bases at J, with 10 bases between the two ends. CDR1 and CDR2 from the germline V gene are SGHVS and FNYEAQ. The CDR3 runs to 14 residues. CDR3 sequence: CASSLDPRGTEAFF. CDR3 nucleotide sequence: TGTGCCAGCAGCTTAGACCCCCGGGGCACTGAAGCTTTCTTT.

This clonotype was detected a few times. The chain couples TRBV5-1 to TRBJ2-1; 7 nucleotides agree with TRBD1. The ends lost 0 bases at V and 14 bases at J; junction bases unmatched: 2. The CDR3 contains 11 residues. Looked up from germline, CDR1 is SGHRS and CDR2 is YFSETQ. The CDR3 DNA reads TGCGCCAGCAGCTTGGGGGGACAGAAGTTCTTC. It specifies CASSLGGQKFF. Full variable domain (outside the CDR3, taken from reference TRBV5-1 and TRBJ2-1): KAGVTQTPRYLIKTRGQQVTLSCSPISGHRSVSWYQQTPGQGLQFLFEYFSETQRNKGNFPGRFSGRQFSNSRSEMNVSTLELGDSALYLCASSLGGQKFFGPGTRLTVL.

This clonotype was seen many times. The genes are TRBV3-1 and TRBJ2-1; 15 bases align to TRBD2. The germline CDR1 and CDR2 sequences are LGHDT and YNNKEL (reference sequence). J gave up 7 bases and V 3 bases, and 7 bases lay outside the gene matches. CDR3 size: 17 residues. CDR3 coding DNA: TGTGCCAGCAGCCACGGAGGACTAGCGGGAGGGGGAAATGAGCAGTTCTTC. Translation: CASSHGGLAGGGNEQFF.

The rearrangement links TRBV9 to TRBJ2-7; D gene unclear. Per germline, CDR1 SGDLS and CDR2 YYNGEE. V shed 0 bases and J shed 1 base, with 11 bases lying between them. The CDR3 contains 15 residues. CDR3 region: CASSVGVSGSYEQYF. As DNA, the CDR3 is TGTGCCAGCAGCGTAGGGGTCAGTGGATCCTACGAGCAGTACTTC.

This clonotype was found a few times. The rearrangement joins TRBV18 to TRBJ1-2; TRBD1 is a possible D gene (5 bases). Per germline, CDR1 KGHSH and CDR2 LQKENI. Trimming shortened V by 0 bases and J by 0 bases, and 14 bases separated the two germline ends. This CDR3 region has 17 residues. The DNA of the CDR3 is TGTGCCAGCTCACCACCGTCCAGGGTGGAGGCTAACTATGGCTACACCTTC. This codes for CASSPPSRVEANYGYTF.

The chain joins TRBV7-9 to TRBJ2-2, with 8 bases fitting TRBD1. The ends lost 8 bases at V and 6 bases at J; junction bases unmatched: 5. The CDR3 has 13 residues. CDR1 is SEHNR and CDR2 is FQNEAQ in the germline V gene (reference sequence). The CDR3 reads CASGTGGAGELFF. DNA for the CDR3: TGTGCCAGCGGAACAGGGGGTGCCGGGGAGCTGTTTTTT. Full variable domain (outside the CDR3, taken from reference TRBV7-9 and TRBJ2-2): DTGVSQNPRHKITKRGQNVTFRCDPISEHNRLYWYRQTLGQGPEFLTYFQNEAQLEKSRLLSDRFSAERPKGSFSTLEIQRTEQGDSAMYLCASGTGGAGELFFGEGSRLTVL.

V is TRBV11-1 and J is TRBJ2-5; D is perhaps TRBD2 (5 bases). Trimming pared 3 bases from V and 0 bases from J, leaving 11 bases between. In germline, CDR1 is SGHAT, CDR2 FQDESV (reference sequence). The CDR3 contains 15 residues. The CDR3 DNA reads TGTGCCAGCAGCTTGTTCGGGGAGAACCAAGAGACCCAGTACTTC. Translating it yields CASSLFGENQETQYF. The full variable domain, in which reference TRBV11-1 and TRBJ2-5 provide the parts outside the CDR3, is EAEVAQSPRYKITEKSQAVAFWCDPISGHATLYWYRQILGQGPELLVQFQDESVVDDSQLPKDRFSAERLKGVDSTLKIQPAELGDSAMYLCASSLFGENQETQYFGPGTRLLVL.

This clonotype was seen ten or more times. The J gene is TRBJ1-1, the V gene TRBV7-8; 7 bases are shared with TRBD1. J was trimmed by 5 bases and V by 5 bases; bases with no gene match: 17. The CDR3 consists of 17 residues. Germline V gene lookup returns CDR1 SGHVS and CDR2 FQNEAQ. CDR3 DNA sequence: TGTGCCAGCAGCACTAGGCAGACAGGGATGAGAGGGACTGAAGCTTTCTTT. It specifies CASSTRQTGMRGTEAFF. The variable domain in full, completed from reference TRBV7-8 and TRBJ1-1, reads GAGVSQSPRYKVAKRGQDVALRCDPISGHVSLFWYQQALGQGPEFLTYFQNEAQLDKSGLPSDRFFAERPEGSVSTLKIQRTQQEDSAVYLCASSTRQTGMRGTEAFFGQGTRLTVV.

The sample holds many counts of this clonotype. The V and J genes are TRBV27 and TRBJ2-1; 7 bases align to TRBD1. Germline CDR1 MNHEY, CDR2 SMNVEV (reference sequence). Losses at the gene ends were 4 bases for V and 3 bases for J; bases not matched to a gene: 6. CDR3 length equals 15 residues. This chain's CDR3 is CASSSNRGIYNEQFF. CDR3 nucleotide sequence: TGTGCCAGCAGTTCAAACAGGGGCATCTACAATGAGCAGTTCTTC.

The genes are TRBV11-3 and TRBJ2-3; D gene unclear. This CDR3 is 13 amino acids long. Germline V CDR1 and CDR2: SGHNT, YENEEA. The V gene lost 5 bases and the J gene lost 1 base, with 7 bases spanning the gap. CDR3 loop: CASSGVRTDTQYF. CDR3 bases: TGTGCCAGCAGCGGGGTGCGCACAGATACGCAGTATTTT.

The J gene is TRBJ2-1, the V gene TRBV11-3; TRBD2 matches at 14 bases. CDR3 size: 17 residues. From germline, CDR1 is SGHNT and CDR2 YENEEA. Trimming took 4 bases from V and 5 from J; bases not matched to a gene: 7. CDR3 bases: TGTGCCAGCAGCTGGGTACCGGGACTAGCGGGAGACAATGAGCAGTTCTTC. Translating it yields CASSWVPGLAGDNEQFF.

This clonotype came up many times. The chain couples TRBV7-9 to TRBJ1-1; D is undetermined. Germline V lookup: CDR1 SEHNR, CDR2 FQNEAQ (reference sequence). V was pared by 5 bases and J by 8 bases, with 12 bases between. The CDR3 extends over 12 amino acids. As DNA, the CDR3 is TGTGCCAGCAGCCTACTTCCACAGGAAGCTTTCTTT. The encoded protein is CASSLLPQEAFF.